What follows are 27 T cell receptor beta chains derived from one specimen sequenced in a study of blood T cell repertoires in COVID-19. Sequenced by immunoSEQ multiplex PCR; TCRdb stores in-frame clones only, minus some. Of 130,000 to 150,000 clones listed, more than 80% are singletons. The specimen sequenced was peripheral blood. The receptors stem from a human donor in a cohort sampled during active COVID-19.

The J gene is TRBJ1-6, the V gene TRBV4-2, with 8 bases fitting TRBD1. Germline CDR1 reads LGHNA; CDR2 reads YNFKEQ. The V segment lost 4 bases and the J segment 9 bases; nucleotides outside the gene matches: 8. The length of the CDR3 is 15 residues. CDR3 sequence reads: CASSRDRGSVSPLHF. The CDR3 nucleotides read TGTGCCAGCAGCCGAGACAGGGGATCGGTTTCACCCCTCCACTTT.

The CDR3 DNA is TGCGCCAGCAGCCCCGGACTTAGTGAAAAACTGTTTTTT. Its translation: CASSPGLSEKLFF. This chain joins TRBV5-1 and TRBJ1-4; D is unclear. The CDR3 has 13 residues. The ends were cut back, 4 bases at V and 7 bases at J, with 11 bases in the middle. Per the germline V gene, CDR1 is SGHRS and CDR2 is YFSETQ.

CDR3 nucleotide sequence: TGTGCCAGCGGACAGCTCACCAAAGAGACCCAGTACTTC. This codes for CASGQLTKETQYF. The chain uses TRBV6-5 and TRBJ2-5; tentative D call: TRBD1 (6 bases). V lost 8 bases and J 3 bases, leaving 13 bases between the germline ends. The CDR3 is made up of 13 amino acids. Germline CDR1 MNHEY, CDR2 SVGAGI.

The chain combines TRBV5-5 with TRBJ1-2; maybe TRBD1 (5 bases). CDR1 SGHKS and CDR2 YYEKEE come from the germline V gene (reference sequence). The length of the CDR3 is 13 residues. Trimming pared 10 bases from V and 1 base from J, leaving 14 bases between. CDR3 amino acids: CASSQDFNYGYTF. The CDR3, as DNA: TGTGCCTCATCACAGGATTTTAACTATGGCTACACCTTC.

CDR3 amino acids: CASKERGRNSPLHF. In nucleotides, the CDR3 is TGTGCCAGCAAAGAGAGGGGGCGGAATTCACCCCTCCACTTT. The V call is TRBV28, the J call TRBJ1-6, with 7 bases aligning to TRBD1. The CDR3 runs to 14 residues. Germline CDR1 MDHEN, CDR2 SYDVKM. The V and J ends lost 7 bases and 7 bases, in that order; junction bases with no gene match: 7.

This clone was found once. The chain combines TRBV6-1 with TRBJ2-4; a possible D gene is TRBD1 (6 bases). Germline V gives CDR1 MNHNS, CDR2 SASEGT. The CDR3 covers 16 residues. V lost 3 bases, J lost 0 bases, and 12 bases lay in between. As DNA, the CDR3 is TGTGCCAGCAGTGAGAGGACAGTAGGAGCCAAAAACATTCAGTACTTC. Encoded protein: CASSERTVGAKNIQYF.

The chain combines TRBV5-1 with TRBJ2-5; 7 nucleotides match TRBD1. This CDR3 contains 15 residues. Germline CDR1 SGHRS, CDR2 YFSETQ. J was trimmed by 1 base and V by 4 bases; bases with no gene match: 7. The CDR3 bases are TGCGCCAGCAGCCAGACAGGGCCCACCCAAGAGACCCAGTACTTC. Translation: CASSQTGPTQETQYF.

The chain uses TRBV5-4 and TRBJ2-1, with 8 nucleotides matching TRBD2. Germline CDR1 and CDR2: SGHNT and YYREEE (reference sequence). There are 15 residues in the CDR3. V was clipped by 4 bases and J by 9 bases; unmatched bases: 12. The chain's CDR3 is CASSPLGPGGREQFF. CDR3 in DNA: TGTGCCAGCAGCCCTCTAGGGCCGGGGGGGCGTGAGCAGTTCTTC.

The CDR3 coding sequence is TGTGCCAGCAGCTTAAACGGGGAGGATGAGCAGTTCTTC. The encoded protein is CASSLNGEDEQFF. This chain links TRBV5-5 with TRBJ2-1, with D maybe TRBD2 (6 bases). The germline V gene encodes CDR1 SGHKS and CDR2 YYEKEE (reference sequence). With 2 bases removed from V and 8 bases from J, the gap between germline ends came to 11 bases. This CDR3 is built from 13 residues. Full variable domain (remainder filled in from reference TRBV5-5 and TRBJ2-1): DAGVTQSPTHLIKTRGQQVTLRCSPISGHKSVSWYQQVLGQGPQFIFQYYEKEERGRGNFPDRFSARQFPNYSSELNVNALLLGDSALYLCASSLNGEDEQFFGPGTRLTVL.

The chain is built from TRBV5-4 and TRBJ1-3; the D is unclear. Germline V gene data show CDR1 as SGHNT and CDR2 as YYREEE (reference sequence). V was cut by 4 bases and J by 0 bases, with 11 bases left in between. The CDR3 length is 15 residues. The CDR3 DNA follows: TGTGCCAGCAGCCCCGACGGGAGCTCTGGAAACACCATATATTTT. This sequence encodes CASSPDGSSGNTIYF.

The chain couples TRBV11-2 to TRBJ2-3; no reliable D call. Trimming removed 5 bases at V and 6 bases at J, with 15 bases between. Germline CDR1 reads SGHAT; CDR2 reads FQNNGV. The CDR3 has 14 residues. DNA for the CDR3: TGTGCCAGCAGCCCACAGCCGAACATGGATACGCAGTATTTT. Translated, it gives CASSPQPNMDTQYF.

CDR3 loop: CASSQDPGGNGYTF. As DNA, the CDR3 is TGTGCCAGCAGCCAAGACCCAGGGGGCAATGGCTACACCTTC. V is TRBV3-1 (or the pseudogene TRBV3-2) and J is TRBJ1-2, with 8 bases lining up with TRBD1. Losses at the gene ends were 0 bases for V and 6 bases for J; bases not matched to a gene: 3. Germline assignment: CDR1 LGHDT and CDR2 YNNKEL (reference sequence). CDR3 size: 14 residues.

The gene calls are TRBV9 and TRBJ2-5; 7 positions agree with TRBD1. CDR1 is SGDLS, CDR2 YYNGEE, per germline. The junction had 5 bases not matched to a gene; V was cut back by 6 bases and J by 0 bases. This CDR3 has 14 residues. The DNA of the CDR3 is TGTGCCAGCACCATAGGGACAGACCAAGAGACCCAGTACTTC. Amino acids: CASTIGTDQETQYF.

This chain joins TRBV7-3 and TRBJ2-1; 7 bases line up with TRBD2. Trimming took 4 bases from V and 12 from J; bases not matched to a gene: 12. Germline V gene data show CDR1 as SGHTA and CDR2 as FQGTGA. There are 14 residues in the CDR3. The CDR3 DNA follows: TGTGCCAGCAGCTCCTCTGGCGGGGGTATCGGGCAGTTCTTC. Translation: CASSSSGGGIGQFF.

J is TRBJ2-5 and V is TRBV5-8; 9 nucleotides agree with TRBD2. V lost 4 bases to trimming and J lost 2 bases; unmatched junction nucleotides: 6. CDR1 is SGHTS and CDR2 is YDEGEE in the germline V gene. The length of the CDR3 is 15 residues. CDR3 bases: TGTGCCAGCAGCCTCCTTAGCGGGGGACAAGAGACCCAGTACTTC. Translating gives CASSLLSGGQETQYF.

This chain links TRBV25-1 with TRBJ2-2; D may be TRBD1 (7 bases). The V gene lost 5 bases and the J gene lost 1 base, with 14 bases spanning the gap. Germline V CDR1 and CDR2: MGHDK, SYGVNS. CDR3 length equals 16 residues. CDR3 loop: CASSPRQGGNTGELFF. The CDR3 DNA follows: TGTGCCAGCAGTCCCCGGCAGGGGGGGAACACCGGGGAGCTGTTTTTT.

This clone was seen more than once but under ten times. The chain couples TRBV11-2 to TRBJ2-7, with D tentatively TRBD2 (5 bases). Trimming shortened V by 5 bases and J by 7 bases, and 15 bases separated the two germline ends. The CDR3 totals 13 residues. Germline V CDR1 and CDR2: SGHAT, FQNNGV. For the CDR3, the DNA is TGTGCCAGCAGCGTATCAGGACTTTCGGAGCAGTACTTC. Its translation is CASSVSGLSEQYF.

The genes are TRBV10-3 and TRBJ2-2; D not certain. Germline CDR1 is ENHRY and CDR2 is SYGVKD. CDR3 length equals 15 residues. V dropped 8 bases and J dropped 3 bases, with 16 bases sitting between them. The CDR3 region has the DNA TGTGCCATCTCGCAAGCTTTGCAGGACACCGGGGAGCTGTTTTTT. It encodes CAISQALQDTGELFF.

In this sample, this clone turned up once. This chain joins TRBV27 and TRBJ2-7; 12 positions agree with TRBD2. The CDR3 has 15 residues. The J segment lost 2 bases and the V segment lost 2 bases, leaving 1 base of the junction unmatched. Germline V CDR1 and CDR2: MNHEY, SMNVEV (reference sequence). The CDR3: CASSLRLAGAYEQYF. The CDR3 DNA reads TGTGCCAGCAGTTTACGACTAGCGGGGGCCTACGAGCAGTACTTC.

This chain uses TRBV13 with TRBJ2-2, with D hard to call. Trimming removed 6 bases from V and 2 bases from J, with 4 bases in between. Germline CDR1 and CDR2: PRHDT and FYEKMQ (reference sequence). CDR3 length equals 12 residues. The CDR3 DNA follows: TGTGCCAGCAGACATAACACCGGGGAGCTGTTTTTT. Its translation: CASRHNTGELFF.

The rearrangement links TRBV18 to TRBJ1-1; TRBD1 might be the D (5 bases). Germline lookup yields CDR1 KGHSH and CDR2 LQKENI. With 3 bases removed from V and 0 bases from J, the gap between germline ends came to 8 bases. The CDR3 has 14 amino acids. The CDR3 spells CASSPPGLNTEAFF. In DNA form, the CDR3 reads TGTGCCAGCTCACCCCCAGGGCTGAACACTGAAGCTTTCTTT. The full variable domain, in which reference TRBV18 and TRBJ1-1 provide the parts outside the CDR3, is NAGVMQNPRHLVRRRGQEARLRCSPMKGHSHVYWYRQLPEEGLKFMVYLQKENIIDESGMPKERFSAEFPKEGPSILRIQQVVRGDSAAYFCASSPPGLNTEAFFGQGTRLTVV.

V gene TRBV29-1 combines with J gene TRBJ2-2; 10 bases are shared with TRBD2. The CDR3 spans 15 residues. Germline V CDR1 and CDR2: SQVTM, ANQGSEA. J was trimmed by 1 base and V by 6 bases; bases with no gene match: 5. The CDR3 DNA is TGCAGCGTGAAAGGACTAGCGGTGAACACCGGGGAGCTGTTTTTT. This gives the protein CSVKGLAVNTGELFF.

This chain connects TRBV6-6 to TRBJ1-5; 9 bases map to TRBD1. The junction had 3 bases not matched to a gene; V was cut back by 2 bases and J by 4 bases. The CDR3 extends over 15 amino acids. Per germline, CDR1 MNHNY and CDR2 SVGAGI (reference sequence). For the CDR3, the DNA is TGTGCCAGCAGTTACCCTGGGACAGGGAATCAGCCCCAGCATTTT. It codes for CASSYPGTGNQPQHF.

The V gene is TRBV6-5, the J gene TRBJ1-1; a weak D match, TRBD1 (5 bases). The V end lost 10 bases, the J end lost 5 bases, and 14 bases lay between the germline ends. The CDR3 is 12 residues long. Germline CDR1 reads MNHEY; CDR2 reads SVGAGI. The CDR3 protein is CATWRGETEAFF. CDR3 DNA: TGTGCCACCTGGAGGGGAGAAACTGAAGCTTTCTTT.

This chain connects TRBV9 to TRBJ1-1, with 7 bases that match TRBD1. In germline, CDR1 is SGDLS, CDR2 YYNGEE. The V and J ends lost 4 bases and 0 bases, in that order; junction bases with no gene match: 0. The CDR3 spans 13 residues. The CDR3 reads CASSTGVNTEAFF. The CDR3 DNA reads TGTGCCAGCAGCACAGGGGTGAACACTGAAGCTTTCTTT.

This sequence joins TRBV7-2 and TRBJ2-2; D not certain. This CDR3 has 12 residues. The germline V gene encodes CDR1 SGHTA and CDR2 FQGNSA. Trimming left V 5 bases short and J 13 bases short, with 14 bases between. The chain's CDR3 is CASSHDSSRLFF. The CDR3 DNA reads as TGTGCCAGCAGCCATGACTCCAGTCGGCTGTTTTTT.

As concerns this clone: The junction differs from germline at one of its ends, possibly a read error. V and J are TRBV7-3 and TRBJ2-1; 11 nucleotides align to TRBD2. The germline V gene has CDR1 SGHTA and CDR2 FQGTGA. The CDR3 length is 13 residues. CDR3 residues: CASSSGTSGSPVF. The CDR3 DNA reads TGTGCCAGCAGCTCCGGGACTAGCGGCTCACCCGTCTTC.